This entry lists 27 T cell receptor beta chains sequenced from one sample in a study of blood T cell repertoires in COVID-19. Sequenced by immunoSEQ multiplex PCR; TCRdb stores in-frame clones only, minus some. Here the sample spans some 220,000 clones, approximately 85% being singletons. Sequencing was carried out using peripheral blood. Receptor source: a woman in her 70s with COVID-19, enrolled during active disease.

The chain combines TRBV2 with TRBJ1-2; 7 bases match TRBD1. V lost 4 bases to trimming and J lost 7 bases; unmatched junction nucleotides: 6. The germline V gene has CDR1 SNHLY and CDR2 FYNNEI. This CDR3 spans 13 amino acids. The CDR3 reads CASSGSAGGGYTF. CDR3 in DNA: TGTGCCAGCAGTGGCTCGGCAGGGGGTGGCTACACCTTC. The full variable domain, in which reference TRBV2 and TRBJ1-2 provide the parts outside the CDR3, is EPEVTQTPSHQVTQMGQEVILRCVPISNHLYFYWYRQILGQKVEFLVSFYNNEISEKSEIFDDQFSVERPDGSNFTLKIRSTKLEDSAMYFCASSGSAGGGYTFGSGTRLTVV.

This clone came up a few times. The rearrangement links TRBV28 to TRBJ1-3; 8 nucleotides match TRBD1. CDR3 size: 13 residues. J lost 2 bases, V lost 6 bases, and 0 bases had no gene match. Germline V gene sequence: CDR1 MDHEN, CDR2 SYDVKM. The DNA for the CDR3 is TGTGCCAGCAGGGGACAGGCTGGAAACACCATATATTTT. It specifies CASRGQAGNTIYF. Supplemented by reference TRBV28 and TRBJ1-3, the full variable domain reads DVKVTQSSRYLVKRTGEKVFLECVQDMDHENMFWYRQDPGLGLRLIYFSYDVKMKEKGDIPEGYSVSREKKERFSLILESASTNQTSMYLCASRGQAGNTIYFGEGSWLTVV.

This chain connects TRBV6-2 or TRBV6-3 to TRBJ1-3; TRBD1 matches 9 bases. The CDR3 extends over 16 amino acids. After removal of 2 bases from V and 7 bases from J, the junction contained 9 bases not matched to a gene. Germline CDR1 and CDR2: MNHEY and SVGEGT. CDR3 nucleotide sequence: TGTGCCAGCAGTTACGGATCCCACAGGGGGCAGAACACCATATATTTT. This codes for CASSYGSHRGQNTIYF.

This clone has only one observation. The J gene is TRBJ1-5, the V gene TRBV6-5; D might be TRBD1 (6 bases). The CDR3 contains 13 residues. Trimming took 6 bases from V and 3 from J, leaving 9 bases between them. Per the germline V gene, CDR1 is MNHEY and CDR2 is SVGAGI. The chain's CDR3 is CASRGQYNQPQHF. The CDR3 DNA reads TGTGCCAGCAGAGGACAGTACAATCAGCCCCAGCATTTT.

The chain links TRBV19 to TRBJ1-5; D is unresolved. The CDR3 length is 15 residues. Per the germline V gene, CDR1 is LNHDA and CDR2 is SQIVND (reference sequence). The germline V and J ends were trimmed by 3 bases and 0 bases, with 9 bases remaining between them. CDR3 sequence: CASSIIGGSNQPQHF. The CDR3 DNA follows: TGTGCCAGTAGTATTATCGGCGGTAGCAATCAGCCCCAGCATTTT.

This chain connects TRBV29-1 to TRBJ2-7, with TRBD1 matching over 7 bases. Germline V gives CDR1 SQVTM, CDR2 ANQGSEA. V lost 8 bases to trimming and J lost 4 bases; unmatched junction nucleotides: 20. The CDR3 has 16 amino acids. The CDR3: CSISGTEGLGWYEQYF. In DNA, the CDR3 is TGCAGCATTTCCGGGACAGAAGGTTTGGGGTGGTACGAGCAGTACTTC.

Remarks on this clone: Other nucleotide sequences in the sample specify the same CDR3. The genes are TRBV5-1 and TRBJ2-5, with D tentatively TRBD1 (7 bases). From germline, CDR1 is SGHRS and CDR2 YFSETQ. This CDR3 has 13 amino acids. V was clipped by 0 bases and J by 5 bases, with 8 bases between them. The CDR3 sequence: CASSLAGGETQYF. DNA for the CDR3: TGCGCCAGCAGCTTGGCAGGGGGGGAGACCCAGTACTTC.

V and J are TRBV30 and TRBJ1-1; the D is unclear. Germline V gene lookup returns CDR1 GTSNPN and CDR2 SVGIG (reference sequence). V gave up 3 bases and J gave up 4 bases, with 12 bases separating them. The CDR3 covers 13 residues. CDR3 nucleotides: TGTGCCTGGAGGGGAGCATGGGGCACTGAAGCTTTCTTT. Translating gives CAWRGAWGTEAFF.

The chain employs TRBV6-2 or TRBV6-3 and TRBJ2-5, with 8 bases that match TRBD2. The ends lost 5 bases at V and 0 bases at J; junction bases unmatched: 8. Germline V gene data show CDR1 as MNHEY and CDR2 as SVGEGT. The CDR3 extends over 16 amino acids. In DNA form, the CDR3 reads TGTGCCAGCAGTACCATAGCGGGGAGGTACCAAGAGACCCAGTACTTC. Translation gives CASSTIAGRYQETQYF.

The rearrangement uses TRBV5-5 and TRBJ1-3, with D perhaps TRBD1 (6 bases). V was pared by 4 bases and J by 1 base, with 9 bases between. This CDR3 has 14 residues. Germline CDR1 and CDR2: SGHKS and YYEKEE (reference sequence). The CDR3 sequence is CASSPGVSGNTIYF. The CDR3 coding sequence is TGTGCCAGCAGCCCAGGGGTTTCTGGAAACACCATATATTTT.

The chain carries TRBV6-4 and TRBJ2-2; TRBD2 aligns across 8 bases. The germline V gene has CDR1 MRHNA and CDR2 SNTAGT. This CDR3 has 14 amino acids. V shed 2 bases, J shed 10 bases, and the junction held 6 bases outside the gene matches. In nucleotides, the CDR3 is TGTGCCAGCAGTGACGGTACGGGAGGGAAGGAGCTGTTTTTT. It specifies CASSDGTGGKELFF.

This chain connects TRBV6-4 to TRBJ1-1; the match to TRBD1 covers 8 bases. Germline-derived CDR1 and CDR2 are MRHNA and SNTAGT. After removal of 4 bases from V and 0 bases from J, the junction contained 1 base not matched to a gene. This CDR3 is built from 14 residues. CDR3: CASSAGGLNTEAFF. The CDR3 nucleotides are TGTGCCAGCAGTGCAGGGGGCCTGAACACTGAAGCTTTCTTT.

This chain joins TRBV9 and TRBJ2-2; D is ambiguous. This CDR3 comprises 13 residues. CDR1 is SGDLS and CDR2 is YYNGEE in the germline V gene. The V end was cut by 2 bases, the J end by 2 bases, with 4 bases between. CDR3 residues: CASSVRNTGELFF. CDR3 coding DNA: TGTGCCAGCAGCGTTAGAAACACCGGGGAGCTGTTTTTT.

The gene calls are TRBV11-2 and TRBJ1-6, with unresolved D. CDR1 is SGHAT and CDR2 is FQNNGV in the germline V gene. The germline V and J ends were trimmed by 1 base and 10 bases, with 17 bases remaining between them. This CDR3 has 16 residues. The CDR3: CASSLARTVAGSPLHF. The CDR3 nucleotides read TGTGCCAGCAGCTTAGCCCGGACGGTGGCGGGGTCACCCCTCCACTTT.

The chain employs TRBV7-6 and TRBJ2-7, with D maybe TRBD2 (6 bases). V was cut by 0 bases and J by 2 bases, with 17 bases left in between. The CDR3 covers 17 residues. In germline, CDR1 is SGHVS, CDR2 FNYEAQ. CDR3 residues: CASSLAYSGGTPYEQYF. CDR3 DNA: TGTGCCAGCAGCTTAGCGTATAGCGGTGGGACGCCCTACGAGCAGTACTTC. The full variable domain, completed using reference TRBV7-6 and TRBJ2-7, is GAGVSQSPRYKVTKRGQDVALRCDPISGHVSLYWYRQALGQGPEFLTYFNYEAQQDKSGLPNDRFSAERPEGSISTLTIQRTEQRDSAMYRCASSLAYSGGTPYEQYFGPGTRLTVT.

The table lists this clone with a count of one. The chain joins TRBV11-3 to TRBJ2-7, with no clear D. The CDR3 covers 12 residues. V was cut by 2 bases and J by 7 bases, with 9 bases left in between. In germline, CDR1 is SGHNT, CDR2 YENEEA. CDR3 DNA sequence: TGTGCCAGCAGCTTATTTGGAGAAGAGCAGTACTTC. Its protein is CASSLFGEEQYF.

V and J are TRBV11-3 and TRBJ2-1; 10 bases are a match to TRBD2. There are 16 residues in the CDR3. Per germline, CDR1 SGHNT and CDR2 YENEEA. With V trimmed by 4 bases and J by 4 bases, 7 bases remained unmatched. CDR3: CASSSELAGLYNEQFF. CDR3 coding DNA: TGTGCCAGCAGCTCCGAACTAGCGGGGCTTTACAATGAGCAGTTCTTC. Full variable domain (outside the CDR3, taken from reference TRBV11-3 and TRBJ2-1): EAGVVQSPRYKIIEKKQPVAFWCNPISGHNTLYWYLQNLGQGPELLIRYENEEAVDDSQLPKDRFSAERLKGVDSTLKIQPAELGDSAVYLCASSSELAGLYNEQFFGPGTRLTVL.

V is TRBV7-2 and J is TRBJ1-1; TRBD1 matches at 7 bases. The CDR3 runs 15 residues. Germline V gene sequence: CDR1 SGHTA, CDR2 FQGNSA. The V gene end was trimmed by 3 bases and the J gene end by 1 base; junction bases not matched to a gene: 5. The CDR3 spells CASSFFDRENTEAFF. In nucleotides, the CDR3 is TGTGCCAGCAGCTTTTTCGACAGGGAGAACACTGAAGCTTTCTTT.

This chain connects TRBV20-1 to TRBJ1-1, with 7 nucleotides matching TRBD1. The CDR3 is 13 residues long. Losses at the gene ends were 3 bases for V and 4 bases for J; bases not matched to a gene: 5. Germline V gene lookup returns CDR1 DFQATT and CDR2 SNEGSKA (reference sequence). The CDR3 is CSASKDRVTEAFF. The CDR3 nucleotides are TGCAGTGCTAGTAAAGACAGGGTCACTGAAGCTTTCTTT.

The chain links TRBV9 to TRBJ2-1; D might be TRBD2 (7 bases). V was clipped by 0 bases and J by 4 bases, with 11 bases between them. The CDR3 covers 15 residues. Germline assignment: CDR1 SGDLS and CDR2 YYNGEE. The CDR3 is CASSVVRGAYNEQFF. For the CDR3, the DNA is TGTGCCAGCAGCGTAGTCCGGGGGGCGTACAATGAGCAGTTCTTC.

The chain recombines TRBV12-5 with TRBJ2-7; D perhaps matches TRBD2 (6 bases). CDR3 size: 15 residues. Germline CDR1 and CDR2: LGHNT and FRNRAP. Trimming pared 0 bases from V and 2 bases from J, leaving 11 bases between. CDR3 region: CASGLVLGGTYEQYF. The CDR3 DNA is TGTGCTAGTGGTTTGGTACTCGGGGGAACCTACGAGCAGTACTTC.

The rearrangement joins TRBV7-2 to TRBJ1-2, with 9 nucleotides matching TRBD1. The germline gives CDR1 SGHTA, CDR2 FQGNSA. This CDR3 region has 15 residues. V shed 1 base and J 8 bases; nucleotides not matched to a gene: 8. The CDR3, as DNA: TGTGCCAGCAGCTTAGGGACAGGGGATCACGGAGGCTACACCTTC. This translates into CASSLGTGDHGGYTF.

The genes are TRBV7-9 and TRBJ2-7; 9 bases are shared with TRBD2. J lost 0 bases, V lost 4 bases, and 13 bases had no gene match. Looked up from germline, CDR1 is SEHNR and CDR2 is FQNEAQ (reference sequence). The CDR3 is made up of 18 amino acids. The DNA for the CDR3 is TGTGCCAGCAGCTCGGGCCCTAGCGGGACGTCTAGCTCCTACGAGCAGTACTTC. Amino acids: CASSSGPSGTSSSYEQYF.

The rearrangement joins TRBV7-2 to TRBJ1-3; weak D call: TRBD1 (5 bases). The germline V gene encodes CDR1 SGHTA and CDR2 FQGNSA. The CDR3 covers 15 residues. The germline V and J ends were trimmed by 2 bases and 1 base, with 9 bases remaining between them. CDR3 region: CASSLSRASGNTIYF. CDR3 sequence (DNA): TGTGCCAGCAGCTTATCCAGGGCATCTGGAAACACCATATATTTT.

The V gene is TRBV19, the J gene TRBJ2-1; no reliable D call. V lost 3 bases, J lost 8 bases, and 8 bases lay in between. The CDR3 loop spans 12 amino acids. Germline CDR1 is LNHDA and CDR2 is SQIVND (reference sequence). The CDR3 bases are TGTGCCAGTAGTATGGCCCAGTATGAGCAGTTCTTC. Translated, it gives CASSMAQYEQFF. The whole variable domain, filled in from reference TRBV19 and TRBJ2-1, reads DGGITQSPKYLFRKEGQNVTLSCEQNLNHDAMYWYRQDPGQGLRLIYYSQIVNDFQKGDIAEGYSVSREKKESFPLTVTSAQKNPTAFYLCASSMAQYEQFFGPGTRLTVL.

The genes are TRBV7-2 and TRBJ2-7; the D is unclear. Germline loops: CDR1 SGHTA, CDR2 FQGNSA. The germline V and J ends were trimmed by 7 bases and 2 bases, with 12 bases remaining between them. The CDR3 consists of 13 residues. CDR3 sequence reads: CASTLDSPYEQYF. The CDR3, as DNA: TGTGCCAGCACCCTCGACTCCCCCTACGAGCAGTACTTC.

The V and J genes are TRBV7-9 and TRBJ1-6; 7 nucleotides line up with TRBD1. Germline loops: CDR1 SEHNR, CDR2 FQNEAQ (reference sequence). This CDR3 region has 15 residues. J lost 3 bases, V lost 4 bases, and 3 bases had no gene match. The CDR3 DNA follows: TGTGCCAGCAGCTCGGGACAGAGCTATAATTCACCCCTCCACTTT. Translated: CASSSGQSYNSPLHF.